These T cell receptor beta chains were read from a single sample in a study of T cells in Graves' hyperthyroidism and ophthalmopathy. One entry per CDR3 protein, called by TCRdb with MiXCR from the multiplex PCR reads. The sample lists approximately 690,000 distinct CDR3 sequences; under 25% were seen once. The sequenced sample consisted of blood. All receptors derive from a man under 40 with Graves' ophthalmopathy. CDR3s include the opening cysteine and the closing phenylalanine or tryptophan. Each record gives: D gene, V gene, clone size, J gene, CDR3 DNA, CDR3 protein. A D gene is named only where the DNA matches it firmly. Rows may omit the clone size; those that give it use once, few, many or a size class.

D gene: NA
V gene: TRBV7-9
clone size: many
J gene: TRBJ2-1
CDR3 DNA: TGTGCCAGCAGCTTAAAGGGTGGAAATGAGCAGTTCTTC
CDR3 protein: CASSLKGGNEQFF

D gene: TRBD2
V gene: TRBV27
clone size: NA
J gene: TRBJ2-2
CDR3 DNA: TGTGCCAGCAGTAGCCCCCGGGACTACGGGGAGCTGTTTTTT
CDR3 protein: CASSSPRDYGELFF

D gene: TRBD1
V gene: TRBV7-2
clone size: NA
J gene: TRBJ2-7
CDR3 DNA: TGTGCCAGCAGCTTTACTACCGGGACAGGAGATACGATGCAGTACTTC
CDR3 protein: CASSFTTGTGDTMQYF

D gene: NA
V gene: TRBV28
clone size: many
J gene: TRBJ2-3
CDR3 DNA: TGTGCCAGCCTAAGGGGGAGCACAGATACGCAGTATTTT
CDR3 protein: CASLRGSTDTQYF

D gene: NA
V gene: TRBV29-1
clone size: NA
J gene: TRBJ2-1
CDR3 DNA: TGCAGCCTAAGAGGGGGGGGGGAAAGCTCCTACAATGAGCAGTTCTTC
CDR3 protein: CSLRGGGESSYNEQFF

D gene: NA
V gene: TRBV28
clone size: few
J gene: TRBJ1-3
CDR3 DNA: TGTGCCAGCACCATTCGCAGGGGCGTTGGAAACACCATATATTTT
CDR3 protein: CASTIRRGVGNTIYF

D gene: NA
V gene: TRBV19
clone size: NA
J gene: TRBJ1-1
CDR3 DNA: TGTGCCAGAAGCGCCCCTGGGCGGAACACTGAAGCTTTCTTT
CDR3 protein: CARSAPGRNTEAFF

D gene: NA
V gene: TRBV28
clone size: NA
J gene: TRBJ2-5
CDR3 DNA: TGTGCCAGCAGTTTACCGGACCTGTACCAAGAGACCCAGTACTTC
CDR3 protein: CASSLPDLYQETQYF

D gene: NA
V gene: TRBV27
clone size: NA
J gene: TRBJ1-5
CDR3 DNA: TGTGCCAGCAGTTTATTGGGCGGACATCAGCCCCAGCATTTT
CDR3 protein: CASSLLGGHQPQHF

D gene: TRBD2
V gene: TRBV12-3/TRBV12-4
clone size: NA
J gene: TRBJ2-1
CDR3 DNA: TGTGCCATCAAAGGCTTTCCTAGCGGGAGAAGCAATGAGCAGTTCTTC
CDR3 protein: CAIKGFPSGRSNEQFF

D gene: NA
V gene: TRBV30
clone size: many
J gene: TRBJ1-2
CDR3 DNA: TGTGCCTGGGTCCTCGGTGGAGAAGGCTACACCTTC
CDR3 protein: CAWVLGGEGYTF

D gene: NA
V gene: TRBV28
clone size: NA
J gene: TRBJ1-6
CDR3 DNA: TGTGCCAGCCAGTGGGACACCAATAATTCACCCCTCCACTTT
CDR3 protein: CASQWDTNNSPLHF

D gene: NA
V gene: TRBV6-2/TRBV6-3
clone size: NA
J gene: TRBJ1-3
CDR3 DNA: TGTGCCAGCAGTAGCGGGCGATCTGGAAACACCATATATTTT
CDR3 protein: CASSSGRSGNTIYF

D gene: TRBD2
V gene: TRBV6-1
clone size: many
J gene: TRBJ2-3
CDR3 DNA: TGTGCCAGCAGTGAAAGGTGGTTAGCGGGAGGAGGAGGTCCCACAGATACGCAGTATTTT
CDR3 protein: CASSERWLAGGGGPTDTQYF

D gene: NA
V gene: TRBV4-2
clone size: many
J gene: TRBJ2-7
CDR3 DNA: TGTGCCAGCAGTAACGATCTCTCGAGCAACTACGAGCAGTACTTC
CDR3 protein: CASSNDLSSNYEQYF

D gene: TRBD1
V gene: TRBV2
clone size: many
J gene: TRBJ2-7
CDR3 DNA: TGTGCCAGCAGCCCCAGGACAGGGCGGGACGAGCAGTACTTC
CDR3 protein: CASSPRTGRDEQYF

D gene: NA
V gene: TRBV29-1
clone size: NA
J gene: TRBJ2-3
CDR3 DNA: TGCAGCGTTGAAGATGAGGTACTTCTTAGCACAGATACGCAGTATTTT
CDR3 protein: CSVEDEVLLSTDTQYF

D gene: NA
V gene: TRBV11-2
clone size: many
J gene: TRBJ1-5
CDR3 DNA: TGTGCCAGCAGCTTAGTAGGGAAAAATCAGCCCCAGCATTTT
CDR3 protein: CASSLVGKNQPQHF

D gene: NA
V gene: TRBV20-1
clone size: many
J gene: TRBJ2-7
CDR3 DNA: TGCAGTGCTAGAAATGCGGGTGGGACAAGATATTACGAGCAGTACTTC
CDR3 protein: CSARNAGGTRYYEQYF

D gene: NA
V gene: TRBV6-1
clone size: few
J gene: TRBJ2-7
CDR3 DNA: TGTGCCAGCAGTGAGATCCCCCCATGGTCCGGCTACGAGCAGTACTTC
CDR3 protein: CASSEIPPWSGYEQYF

D gene: NA
V gene: TRBV4-1
clone size: NA
J gene: TRBJ2-3
CDR3 DNA: TGCGCCAGCAGCCAAGCGTCAGATACGCAGTATTTT
CDR3 protein: CASSQASDTQYF

D gene: NA
V gene: TRBV3-1
clone size: NA
J gene: TRBJ2-1
CDR3 DNA: TGTGCCAGCAGCCAAGATAGTCGCAATGAGCAGTTCTTC
CDR3 protein: CASSQDSRNEQFF

D gene: NA
V gene: TRBV20-1
clone size: many
J gene: TRBJ2-7
CDR3 DNA: TGCAGTGCTAGAGACTACGAGCAGTACTTC
CDR3 protein: CSARDYEQYF

D gene: NA
V gene: TRBV5-1
clone size: few
J gene: TRBJ2-2
CDR3 DNA: TGCGCCAGCAGCTTAGTGTCTGGAACCGGGGAGCTGTTTTTT
CDR3 protein: CASSLVSGTGELFF

D gene: NA
V gene: TRBV6-1
clone size: few
J gene: TRBJ2-5
CDR3 DNA: TGTGCCAGCAGGCTCTCGCGGGAACAAGAGACCCAGTACTTC
CDR3 protein: CASRLSREQETQYF

D gene: TRBD2
V gene: TRBV2
clone size: NA
J gene: TRBJ2-7
CDR3 DNA: TGTGCCAGCAGGGCGGCTAGCGGGAGGGACTACGAGCAGTACTTC
CDR3 protein: CASRAASGRDYEQYF

D gene: TRBD1
V gene: TRBV5-1
clone size: few
J gene: TRBJ2-4
CDR3 DNA: TGCGCCAGCAGCTTGTTGGGACAGACGGACATTCAGTACTTC
CDR3 protein: CASSLLGQTDIQYF

D gene: NA
V gene: TRBV4-2
clone size: once
J gene: TRBJ1-5
CDR3 DNA: TGTGCCAGCAGCCTACGACAGGATAATCAGCCCCAGCATTTT
CDR3 protein: CASSLRQDNQPQHF

D gene: NA
V gene: TRBV29-1
clone size: few
J gene: TRBJ2-6
CDR3 DNA: TGCAGCGTGGAAGAGGGGGGATCTGGGGCCAACGTCCTGACTTTC
CDR3 protein: CSVEEGGSGANVLTF

D gene: TRBD2
V gene: TRBV20-1
clone size: few
J gene: TRBJ2-3
CDR3 DNA: TGCAGTGCTGGGGGGGCGGGAGGTCCAGATACGCAGTATTTT
CDR3 protein: CSAGGAGGPDTQYF

D gene: TRBD1
V gene: TRBV27
clone size: few
J gene: TRBJ1-2
CDR3 DNA: TGTGCCAGCAGTCCTAGCAGGGGGAGGTATGGCTACACCTTC
CDR3 protein: CASSPSRGRYGYTF

D gene: TRBD1
V gene: TRBV20-1
clone size: many
J gene: TRBJ2-2
CDR3 DNA: TGCAGCCGACAGGGGAACACCGGGGAGCTGTTTTTT
CDR3 protein: CSRQGNTGELFF

D gene: TRBD2
V gene: TRBV30
clone size: NA
J gene: TRBJ2-1
CDR3 DNA: TGTGCCTGCTCCACACTAGCGGGCCTCCTAGATGAGCAGTTCTTC
CDR3 protein: CACSTLAGLLDEQFF

D gene: TRBD1
V gene: TRBV6-1
clone size: few
J gene: TRBJ1-5
CDR3 DNA: TGTGCCAGCACCGGGACAGGGAAACAGCCCCAGCATTTT
CDR3 protein: CASTGTGKQPQHF

D gene: TRBD2
V gene: TRBV2
clone size: few
J gene: TRBJ2-2
CDR3 DNA: TGTGCCAGCCGAAGACCGGGAGGGGCCTCTGGCACCGGGGAGCTGTTTTTT
CDR3 protein: CASRRPGGASGTGELFF

D gene: NA
V gene: TRBV5-1
clone size: many
J gene: TRBJ2-1
CDR3 DNA: TGCGCCAGCAGCCTTGGGCTTGGGACCTCCTACAATGAGCAGTTCTTC
CDR3 protein: CASSLGLGTSYNEQFF

D gene: TRBD1
V gene: TRBV7-9
clone size: few
J gene: TRBJ2-1
CDR3 DNA: TGTGCCAGCAGCTTATCCTCGGGACAGGGGGCCGGTGAGCAGTTCTTC
CDR3 protein: CASSLSSGQGAGEQFF

D gene: TRBD1
V gene: TRBV19
clone size: NA
J gene: TRBJ1-5
CDR3 DNA: TGTGCCAGCGCAACAGGGGTGGTTCAGCCCCAGCATTTT
CDR3 protein: CASATGVVQPQHF

D gene: NA
V gene: TRBV5-5
clone size: few
J gene: TRBJ1-1
CDR3 DNA: TGTGCCAGCAGCTGGGCAGGGGAGGGGACTGAAGCTTTCTTT
CDR3 protein: CASSWAGEGTEAFF

D gene: NA
V gene: TRBV5-6
clone size: NA
J gene: TRBJ2-2
CDR3 DNA: TGTGCCAGCAGCTTGGAAGCGGAGGGCACCGGGGAGCTGTTTTTT
CDR3 protein: CASSLEAEGTGELFF

D gene: NA
V gene: TRBV6-2/TRBV6-3
clone size: few
J gene: TRBJ2-1
CDR3 DNA: TGTGCCAGCAGGGCTAGGGTGAGGGATGAGCAGTTCTTC
CDR3 protein: CASRARVRDEQFF

D gene: NA
V gene: TRBV4-1
clone size: NA
J gene: TRBJ1-5
CDR3 DNA: TGCGCCAGCAGCCAAGAGGGCACAGACAATCAGCCCCAGCATTTT
CDR3 protein: CASSQEGTDNQPQHF

D gene: NA
V gene: TRBV2
clone size: many
J gene: TRBJ2-7
CDR3 DNA: TGTGCCAGCAGTGGGTACAGTACCTACGAGCAGTACTTC
CDR3 protein: CASSGYSTYEQYF

D gene: NA
V gene: TRBV19
clone size: NA
J gene: TRBJ1-5
CDR3 DNA: TGTGCCAGCCTTGGACAGTTTACTTTAGCCAATCAGCCCCAGCATTTT
CDR3 protein: CASLGQFTLANQPQHF

D gene: NA
V gene: TRBV6-5
clone size: NA
J gene: TRBJ1-4
CDR3 DNA: TGTGCCAGCAGTTACCTCCAGGGTGCCACTAATGAAAAACTGTTTTTT
CDR3 protein: CASSYLQGATNEKLFF

D gene: NA
V gene: TRBV29-1
clone size: NA
J gene: TRBJ2-7
CDR3 DNA: TGCAGCGTTGATTTGACCCCTAGGGAGCAGTACTTC
CDR3 protein: CSVDLTPREQYF

D gene: TRBD1
V gene: TRBV5-6
clone size: few
J gene: TRBJ2-3
CDR3 DNA: TGTGCCAGCTCCAAACCGGGACAGGGAACAGATACGCAGTATTTT
CDR3 protein: CASSKPGQGTDTQYF

D gene: TRBD2
V gene: TRBV7-3
clone size: NA
J gene: TRBJ2-5
CDR3 DNA: TGTGCCAGCAGCTTAGAGGCGGGAGTTCGGGAGACCCAGTACTTC
CDR3 protein: CASSLEAGVRETQYF

D gene: NA
V gene: TRBV4-2
clone size: NA
J gene: TRBJ1-2
CDR3 DNA: TGTGCCAGCAGCCAAGACTACCTGGACAGCCCGGGCTACACCTTC
CDR3 protein: CASSQDYLDSPGYTF

D gene: NA
V gene: TRBV3-1
clone size: NA
J gene: TRBJ2-7
CDR3 DNA: TGTGCCAGCAGCCAACAGGGGGAGCAGTACTTC
CDR3 protein: CASSQQGEQYF

D gene: TRBD2
V gene: TRBV27
clone size: many
J gene: TRBJ2-1
CDR3 DNA: TGTGCCAGCATAGCGGGGAGCTCCTACAATGAGCAGTTCTTC
CDR3 protein: CASIAGSSYNEQFF

D gene: NA
V gene: TRBV20-1
clone size: NA
J gene: TRBJ1-1
CDR3 DNA: TGCAGTGCTAAGCAGGGAGGGGGGAACACTGAAGCTTTCTTT
CDR3 protein: CSAKQGGGNTEAFF

D gene: TRBD1
V gene: TRBV19
clone size: NA
J gene: TRBJ2-1
CDR3 DNA: TGTGCCAGTAGCCCTCCCGGGACAGGGGGCTATTTCTCCTACAATGAGCAGTTCTTC
CDR3 protein: CASSPPGTGGYFSYNEQFF

D gene: NA
V gene: TRBV2
clone size: many
J gene: TRBJ1-2
CDR3 DNA: TGTGCCAGCAGGGCAGGGGCTGTGGAGGGCTACACCTTC
CDR3 protein: CASRAGAVEGYTF

D gene: NA
V gene: TRBV7-9
clone size: NA
J gene: TRBJ2-5
CDR3 DNA: TGTGCCAGCAGCTTAGAGGGGCAGCAAGAGACCCAGTACTTC
CDR3 protein: CASSLEGQQETQYF

D gene: TRBD1
V gene: TRBV4-1
clone size: few
J gene: TRBJ1-1
CDR3 DNA: TGCGCCAGCAGCCAAGAGTCGACAGGGGTGAACACTGAAGCTTTCTTT
CDR3 protein: CASSQESTGVNTEAFF